The 18 T cell receptor beta chains listed next were all sequenced from one sample in a study of shared T cell receptors in the human thymus. The method was immunoSEQ multiplex PCR; TCRdb's version includes in-frame clones alone and lacks a portion of them. This table holds some 640,000 clones, more than 70% found once. The same sample was also studied in work on human thymus T cells.

The source material was thymocytes. Source of these receptors: a boy younger than two with a congenital heart defect.

This clone was observed a single time. The CDR3 is CASSSGTPNTGELFF. Here the CDR3 DNA reads TGCGCCAGCAGTTCCGGGACACCTAACACCGGGGAGCTGTTTTTT. The rearrangement joins TRBV5-1 to TRBJ2-2; D might be TRBD1 (6 bases). The CDR3 length is 15 residues. Germline V lookup: CDR1 SGHRS, CDR2 YFSETQ. V was cut by 5 bases and J by 2 bases, with 13 bases left in between. The full variable domain, in which reference TRBV5-1 and TRBJ2-2 provide the parts outside the CDR3, is KAGVTQTPRYLIKTRGQQVTLSCSPISGHRSVSWYQQTPGQGLQFLFEYFSETQRNKGNFPGRFSGRQFSNSRSEMNVSTLELGDSALYLCASSSGTPNTGELFFGEGSRLTVL.

The V and J genes are TRBV5-4 and TRBJ2-7, with a tentative D call TRBD1 (6 bases). This CDR3 has 13 residues. V was pared by 10 bases and J by 3 bases, with 17 bases between. From germline, CDR1 is SGHNT and CDR2 YYREEE (reference sequence). The CDR3 sequence: CAARSQDSYEQYF. For the CDR3, the DNA is TGTGCCGCCCGGAGCCAGGACAGCTACGAGCAGTACTTC.

This chain uses TRBV6-1 with TRBJ1-1; the match to TRBD1 covers 8 bases. CDR1 and CDR2 (germline): MNHNS, SASEGT. Losses at the gene ends were 7 bases for V and 5 bases for J; bases not matched to a gene: 6. The CDR3 has 13 residues. CDR3: CASIGTGGTEAFF. The CDR3 nucleotides are TGTGCCAGCATCGGGACAGGAGGGACTGAAGCTTTCTTT.

The DNA of the CDR3 is TGTGCCAGCAGCGAACAGGGAAATGAGCAGTTCTTC. Translating gives CASSEQGNEQFF. The J gene is TRBJ2-1, the V gene TRBV7-9, with D possibly TRBD1 on 6 matching bases. CDR3 length: 12 residues. V lost 5 bases and J 7 bases, leaving 9 bases between the germline ends. The germline V gene encodes CDR1 SEHNR and CDR2 FQNEAQ (reference sequence).

V is TRBV28 and J is TRBJ1-1; TRBD1 matches 9 bases. The V segment lost 5 bases and the J segment 3 bases; nucleotides outside the gene matches: 22. The germline V gene encodes CDR1 MDHEN and CDR2 SYDVKM. This CDR3 is built from 20 residues. The CDR3 DNA is TGTGCCAGCAGTAATCTTCCGGGACAGGGAAGCGGTGGGGTGGACACTGAAGCTTTCTTT. This encodes CASSNLPGQGSGGVDTEAFF.

The V and J genes are TRBV4-3 and TRBJ2-7, with 7 bases matching TRBD2. The V gene end was trimmed by 0 bases and the J gene end by 2 bases; junction bases not matched to a gene: 4. CDR1 is LGHNA and CDR2 is YSLEER in the germline V gene. The CDR3 runs 15 residues. In DNA, the CDR3 is TGCGCCAGCAGCCAAGACCCTAGCGGACCCTACGAGCAGTACTTC. As protein: CASSQDPSGPYEQYF.

V and J are TRBV27 and TRBJ2-6, with D possibly being TRBD1 (5 bases). This CDR3 has 17 amino acids. Trimming stripped 5 bases from V and 1 base from J, with 15 bases between. Germline CDR1 reads MNHEY; CDR2 reads SMNVEV (reference sequence). The CDR3 loop is CASSQDSNRSGANVLTF. CDR3 nucleotides: TGTGCCAGCAGTCAAGACTCCAACAGGTCTGGGGCCAACGTCCTGACTTTC.

The rearrangement links TRBV30 to TRBJ2-3; D perhaps matches TRBD2 (7 bases). Trimming pared 2 bases from V and 2 bases from J, leaving 20 bases between. Germline values: CDR1 GTSNPN, CDR2 SVGIG (reference sequence). The CDR3 totals 17 residues. The CDR3 spells CAWSRKRGAGPTDTQYF. The CDR3 DNA follows: TGTGCCTGGAGTCGGAAACGGGGGGCCGGACCCACAGATACGCAGTATTTT.

This chain connects TRBV5-1 to TRBJ2-2, with D possibly TRBD1 on 6 matching bases. V gave up 0 bases and J gave up 4 bases, with 10 bases separating them. Germline assignment: CDR1 SGHRS and CDR2 YFSETQ. The CDR3 loop spans 15 amino acids. CDR3 DNA: TGCGCCAGCAGCTTGGGGGGGCGCGGCACCGGGGAGCTGTTTTTT. Its protein is CASSLGGRGTGELFF.

The chain employs TRBV7-9 and TRBJ2-7; perhaps TRBD2 as D (6 bases). Looked up from germline, CDR1 is SEHNR and CDR2 is FQNEAQ (reference sequence). Trimming took off 5 bases at V and 4 bases at J, with 18 bases between the two ends. The CDR3 sequence is 15 residues long. DNA of the CDR3: TGTGCCAGCAGCACACGGGACGGGACTCTATACGAGCAGTACTTC. It yields the protein CASSTRDGTLYEQYF.

The V call is TRBV4-3, the J call TRBJ2-1, with TRBD2 identical over 8 bases. The germline V gene encodes CDR1 LGHNA and CDR2 YSLEER. V shed 1 base and J 2 bases; nucleotides not matched to a gene: 4. This CDR3 is 16 amino acids long. For the CDR3, the DNA is TGCGCCAGCAGCCAAGGGGAACTAGCGGCCTACAATGAGCAGTTCTTC. It is translated as CASSQGELAAYNEQFF.

This clone showed up just once. The chain combines TRBV28 with TRBJ2-1; TRBD2 matches at 14 bases. The CDR3 has 16 amino acids. J gave up 7 bases and V 3 bases, and 5 bases lay outside the gene matches. CDR1 is MDHEN, CDR2 SYDVKM, per germline. Written as DNA, the CDR3 is TGTGCCAGCAGTTTTTGGACTAGCGGGAGGAATAATGAGCAGTTCTTC. Protein sequence: CASSFWTSGRNNEQFF.

J is TRBJ1-1 and V is TRBV27, with unresolved D. The CDR3 runs 11 residues. Germline CDR1 reads MNHEY; CDR2 reads SMNVEV (reference sequence). V was shortened by 8 bases and J by 0 bases, with 4 bases between the two germline ends. The CDR3 bases are TGTGCCAGCGGCCTGAACACTGAAGCTTTCTTT. Protein: CASGLNTEAFF.

The genes are TRBV4-1 and TRBJ2-5; tentative D call: TRBD1 (7 bases). Germline V gene sequence: CDR1 MGHRA, CDR2 YSYEKL. Trimming shortened V by 0 bases and J by 5 bases, and 16 bases separated the two germline ends. There are 16 residues in the CDR3. The CDR3 nucleotides read TGCGCCAGCAGCCAAGATTCCAGGGGGAGGACGGAGACCCAGTACTTC. Translating it yields CASSQDSRGRTETQYF.

This chain joins TRBV5-4 and TRBJ2-1, with a possible D match to TRBD1 (6 bases). This CDR3 has 15 amino acids. V lost 5 bases and J 5 bases, leaving 17 bases between the germline ends. The V gene's germline CDR1 is SGHNT and CDR2 YYREEE (reference sequence). CDR3 residues: CASRAGTIPHNEQFF. The CDR3, as DNA: TGTGCCAGCAGGGCCGGGACAATCCCCCACAATGAGCAGTTCTTC.

The gene calls are TRBV27 and TRBJ2-1, with 13 positions matching TRBD2. After removal of 6 bases from V and 7 bases from J, the junction contained 21 bases not matched to a gene. This CDR3 contains 20 residues. Germline V gene sequence: CDR1 MNHEY, CDR2 SMNVEV (reference sequence). CDR3 sequence reads: CASSPTPGLAGFLHENEQFF. The CDR3, as DNA: TGTGCCAGCAGCCCTACGCCGGGACTAGCGGGATTCCTACATGAGAATGAGCAGTTCTTC.

This clone appeared a single time. V and J are TRBV14 and TRBJ1-1; D is ambiguous. Trimming took 1 base from V and 0 from J, leaving 9 bases between them. Germline V gene sequence: CDR1 SGHDN, CDR2 FVKESK. The CDR3 contains 15 residues. The CDR3 here is CASSQVQFLNTEAFF. The CDR3 nucleotides are TGTGCCAGCAGCCAAGTTCAGTTCTTGAACACTGAAGCTTTCTTT. The complete variable domain, with remaining parts taken from reference TRBV14 and TRBJ1-1, reads EAGVTQFPSHSVIEKGQTVTLRCDPISGHDNLYWYRRVMGKEIKFLLHFVKESKQDESGMPNNRFLAERTGGTYSTLKVQPAELEDSGVYFCASSQVQFLNTEAFFGQGTRLTVV.

V usage is TRBV5-1 and J usage is TRBJ2-3; D gene unclear. V gave up 1 base and J gave up 2 bases, with 8 bases separating them. Germline assignment: CDR1 SGHRS and CDR2 YFSETQ. CDR3 length: 14 residues. CDR3 protein: CASSLLRPTDTQYF. The CDR3 coding sequence is TGCGCCAGCAGCTTGCTCAGGCCCACAGATACGCAGTATTTT.